This T cell receptor (beta chain) was recovered during a study of cytomegalovirus exposure and HLA in healthy donors. Study details: An analysis done earlier identified approximately 120 million unique TCR beta sequences from 200 million or so T cells.

General study findings and limits: Owing to their indistinguishability, certain V segments, notably TRBV6-2 and TRBV6-3, were excluded. TCR beta V- and J-gene trimming, according to a later analysis, was linked to a missense DCLRE1C variant.

Primers included in the PCR were 60 Vbeta and 13 Jbeta primers. Measured with immunoSEQ multiplex PCR; TCRdb has only the in-frame clones, and not every one. The sample consists of about 150,000 clones, about 76% of them appearing once. Germline lookup yields CDR1 SGHVS and CDR2 FQNEAQ. V was cut by 0 bases and J by 5 bases, with 14 bases left in between. The CDR3 is made up of 17 amino acids. About this clone: Its antigen remains unidentified.

The sequenced sample consisted of PBMCs. The source of this sequence is a male donor in good health and CMV-seronegative. The chain joins TRBV7-8 to TRBJ1-6; TRBD1 might be the D (6 bases). CDR3 in amino acids: CASSLAGAAGNNSPLHF. The CDR3 DNA reads TGTGCCAGCAGCTTAGCGGGGGCGGCAGGGAATAATTCACCCCTCCACTTT.